Each of the 12 T cell receptor beta chains below was sequenced from the same sample in a study of T cell responses to AZD1222 COVID-19 vaccine. Sequencing was performed with immunoSEQ multiplex PCR; in TCRdb, only in-frame clones are kept and a portion is missing. This table holds 180,000 or so clones, 94% found once. Sample: peripheral blood, taken on day 0 of AZD1222 vaccination. These receptors were obtained from an adult in good health.

CDR3 nucleotide sequence: TGTGCCAGCTCACCCGGACTAGCGGCAACCTACGAGCAGTACTTC. Encoded protein: CASSPGLAATYEQYF. The V and J genes are TRBV18 and TRBJ2-7; 10 nucleotides agree with TRBD2. V shed 3 bases and J 2 bases; nucleotides not matched to a gene: 4. The CDR3 loop spans 15 amino acids. The germline V gene has CDR1 KGHSH and CDR2 LQKENI.

The rearrangement links TRBV5-6 to TRBJ2-3; D gene ambiguous. The V end lost 2 bases, the J end lost 5 bases, and 9 bases lay between the germline ends. The CDR3 totals 13 residues. The germline V gene encodes CDR1 SGHDT and CDR2 YYEEEE. This CDR3 is CASSFRLGDTQYF. DNA of the CDR3: TGTGCCAGCAGCTTCAGGCTAGGAGATACGCAGTATTTT.

In its sample, this clone was seen a few times. V gene TRBV7-9 combines with J gene TRBJ2-7; D not certain. This CDR3 spans 12 amino acids. V was shortened by 6 bases and J by 5 bases, with 11 bases between the two germline ends. Per germline, CDR1 SEHNR and CDR2 FQNEAQ (reference sequence). The CDR3 loop is CASRQTSDEQYF. CDR3 DNA: TGTGCCAGCAGACAAACTTCGGACGAGCAGTACTTC.

The rearrangement links TRBV6-5 to TRBJ2-7; D is ambiguous. The germline V and J ends were trimmed by 2 bases and 3 bases, with 11 bases remaining between them. This CDR3 has 14 residues. From germline, CDR1 is MNHEY and CDR2 SVGAGI. CDR3 DNA sequence: TGTGCCAGCAGTTACCGGGCCTCGAGCTACGAGCAGTACTTC. Translation: CASSYRASSYEQYF.

The V gene is TRBV3-1 (or the pseudogene TRBV3-2), the J gene TRBJ1-3, with a tentative D call TRBD1 (6 bases). The CDR3 contains 13 residues. V was shortened by 0 bases and J by 14 bases, with 14 bases between the two germline ends. Germline CDR1 and CDR2: LGHDT and YNNKEL (reference sequence). CDR3: CASSQDGPTGVYF. CDR3 in DNA: TGTGCCAGCAGCCAAGATGGGCCGACAGGAGTATATTTT.

The chain carries TRBV18 and TRBJ1-5; maybe TRBD1 (6 bases). The CDR3 consists of 16 residues. Trimming removed 6 bases from V and 3 bases from J, with 18 bases in between. CDR1 is KGHSH and CDR2 is LQKENI in the germline V gene. The CDR3 spells CASSPRGGGNNQPQHF. CDR3 bases: TGTGCCAGCTCCCCAAGGGGAGGGGGGAACAATCAGCCCCAGCATTTT.

Comment on this clone: This sample includes further DNA sequences coding for the same CDR3. V gene TRBV5-1 combines with J gene TRBJ1-3; no reliable D call. The CDR3 loop spans 14 amino acids. The V and J ends lost 2 bases and 0 bases respectively, with 6 bases between them. Germline values: CDR1 SGHRS, CDR2 YFSETQ. The CDR3 region is CASSLGSSGNTIYF. The CDR3 DNA reads as TGCGCCAGCAGCTTAGGGTCCTCTGGAAACACCATATATTTT. Using reference TRBV5-1 and TRBJ1-3 for the parts outside the CDR3, the full variable domain is KAGVTQTPRYLIKTRGQQVTLSCSPISGHRSVSWYQQTPGQGLQFLFEYFSETQRNKGNFPGRFSGRQFSNSRSEMNVSTLELGDSALYLCASSLGSSGNTIYFGEGSWLTVV.

V and J are TRBV6-1 and TRBJ1-1; D call uncertain. Per germline, CDR1 MNHNS and CDR2 SASEGT. The CDR3 length is 14 residues. V lost 2 bases to trimming and J lost 7 bases, with 14 bases between them. The CDR3 sequence: CASSERWQLSEAFF. The CDR3 DNA follows: TGTGCCAGCAGTGAAAGGTGGCAGTTGAGTGAAGCTTTCTTT.

The chain joins TRBV5-8 to TRBJ1-5; the match to TRBD1 covers 7 bases. Looked up from germline, CDR1 is SGHTS and CDR2 is YDEGEE. Trimming took 4 bases from V and 0 from J; bases not matched to a gene: 4. The CDR3 consists of 15 residues. CDR3 DNA sequence: TGTGCCAGCAGCGGGACAGACTATAGCAATCAGCCCCAGCATTTT. This encodes CASSGTDYSNQPQHF.

This clone appeared once. The V call is TRBV18, the J call TRBJ1-3, with D uncertain. The CDR3 runs 15 residues. Trimming stripped 2 bases from V and 0 bases from J, with 8 bases between. CDR1 and CDR2 (germline): KGHSH, LQKENI. CDR3 nucleotides: TGTGCCAGCTCACCATTGGATTCCTCTGGAAACACCATATATTTT. This codes for CASSPLDSSGNTIYF.

V gene TRBV5-5 combines with J gene TRBJ2-4; TRBD1 matches at 7 bases. The trim removed 7 bases at V and 6 bases at J, leaving 10 bases unmatched. Germline CDR1 SGHKS, CDR2 YYEKEE (reference sequence). This CDR3 is 14 amino acids long. CDR3 bases: TGTGCCAGCGGTCTACAGGGGCCGGGAAACATTCAGTACTTC. Translated: CASGLQGPGNIQYF.

This sequence joins TRBV11-2 and TRBJ2-7; D not resolved. CDR1 and CDR2 (germline): SGHAT, FQNNGV. V lost 5 bases to trimming and J lost 1 base, with 3 bases between them. The CDR3 is 11 residues long. CDR3 in amino acids: CASSPSYEQYF. CDR3 DNA: TGTGCCAGCAGCCCTTCCTACGAGCAGTACTTC.